These 31 T cell receptor beta chains came from one sample sequenced in a study of blood T cell repertoires in COVID-19. The repertoire was sequenced with immunoSEQ multiplex PCR; TCRdb's copy has only in-frame clones and lacks some. The sample has approximately 110,000 clones; roughly 80% are singletons. The sequencing input was peripheral blood. Receptor source: a man aged 65 to 85 with active or convalescent COVID-19.

The genes are TRBV4-1 and TRBJ1-5; the D gene is possibly TRBD1 (6 bases). V lost 3 bases and J 1 base, leaving 10 bases between the germline ends. The CDR3 length is 15 residues. Looked up from germline, CDR1 is MGHRA and CDR2 is YSYEKL. Here the CDR3 DNA reads TGCGCCAGCAGCCAGGGCACAGGGAGCAATCAGCCCCAGCATTTT. Translated, it gives CASSQGTGSNQPQHF.

The chain employs TRBV28 and TRBJ1-1; D unclear. The length of the CDR3 is 16 residues. V was trimmed by 2 bases and J by 0 bases, leaving 13 bases between them. Germline-derived CDR1 and CDR2 are MDHEN and SYDVKM. The CDR3 here is CASSLAGKGMNTEAFF. Here the CDR3 DNA reads TGTGCCAGCAGTTTAGCGGGGAAAGGCATGAACACTGAAGCTTTCTTT.

V and J are TRBV9 and TRBJ2-7, with D perhaps matching TRBD1 (5 bases). V lost 0 bases and J lost 6, with 10 bases in between. The CDR3 has 13 residues. Germline V gene lookup returns CDR1 SGDLS and CDR2 YYNGEE. As DNA, the CDR3 is TGTGCCAGCAGCGTAGAAAGGGGCGGCGAGCAGTACTTC. Its protein is CASSVERGGEQYF.

The CDR3 here is CASSTHRVGDTIYF. The DNA for the CDR3 is TGTGCCAGCAGCACCCACAGGGTTGGGGACACCATATATTTT. The chain recombines TRBV7-9 with TRBJ1-3, with a weak D call TRBD1 (6 bases). Per germline, CDR1 SEHNR and CDR2 FQNEAQ (reference sequence). The CDR3 is 14 amino acids. Trimming stripped 5 bases from V and 8 bases from J, with 16 bases between.

This clone was picked up one time. The gene calls are TRBV5-5 and TRBJ2-3, with TRBD2 matching 15 bases. The CDR3 runs to 18 residues. Germline trimming cut 4 bases from V and 4 bases from J; bases unmatched to any gene: 10. Germline CDR1 is SGHKS and CDR2 is YYEKEE (reference sequence). CDR3 nucleotide sequence: TGTGCCAGCAGCCGGACTAGCGGGGGGGCCTCCCTTGCAGATACGCAGTATTTT. It is translated as CASSRTSGGASLADTQYF.

The sample holds a few counts of this clone. This chain connects TRBV7-9 to TRBJ1-1, with D unresolved. Trimming removed 4 bases from V and 5 bases from J, with 11 bases in between. The CDR3 covers 13 residues. Looked up from germline, CDR1 is SEHNR and CDR2 is FQNEAQ (reference sequence). The CDR3 spells CASSWEGRTEAFF. The CDR3 bases are TGTGCCAGCAGCTGGGAAGGGAGGACTGAAGCTTTCTTT.

Only a few counts were recorded for this clone. The V and J genes are TRBV5-5 and TRBJ2-7; 9 nucleotides line up with TRBD1. The CDR3 runs to 15 residues. CDR1 and CDR2 from the germline V gene are SGHKS and YYEKEE (reference sequence). The V segment lost 3 bases and the J segment 4 bases; nucleotides outside the gene matches: 8. CDR3 DNA: TGTGCCAGCAGCTCGACCGGGACAGGGATATACGAGCAGTACTTC. It yields the protein CASSSTGTGIYEQYF.

The chain combines TRBV19 with TRBJ1-5; TRBD1 agrees at 7 bases. Trimming at V came to 10 bases and at J to 1 base, leaving 7 bases not matched to a gene. The germline V gene has CDR1 LNHDA and CDR2 SQIVND (reference sequence). The length of the CDR3 is 14 residues. CDR3 region: CATQQGKSNQPQHF. DNA of the CDR3: TGTGCCACCCAACAGGGGAAAAGCAATCAGCCCCAGCATTTT.

The chain has TRBV19 and TRBJ1-2; D is perhaps TRBD1 (6 bases). This CDR3 is built from 14 residues. Trimming pared 8 bases from V and 4 bases from J, leaving 17 bases between. CDR1 and CDR2 from the germline V gene are LNHDA and SQIVND (reference sequence). Written as DNA, the CDR3 is TGTGCCAGTCATGCCCTACAGGGCCGCTATGGCTACACCTTC. Protein sequence: CASHALQGRYGYTF. The whole variable domain, filled in from reference TRBV19 and TRBJ1-2, reads DGGITQSPKYLFRKEGQNVTLSCEQNLNHDAMYWYRQDPGQGLRLIYYSQIVNDFQKGDIAEGYSVSREKKESFPLTVTSAQKNPTAFYLCASHALQGRYGYTFGSGTRLTVV.

About this clone: Other DNA sequences from this sample encode an identical CDR3 as well. The chain couples TRBV2 to TRBJ2-7; D is possibly TRBD2 (5 bases). The V end was cut by 4 bases, the J end by 2 bases, with 6 bases between. CDR1 is SNHLY and CDR2 is FYNNEI in the germline V gene. This CDR3 comprises 12 residues. The CDR3 protein is CASSGEPYEQYF. The CDR3 DNA reads as TGTGCCAGCAGTGGGGAGCCCTACGAGCAGTACTTC.

The chain recombines TRBV5-1 with TRBJ2-3, with D uncertain. The CDR3 consists of 15 residues. Germline lookup yields CDR1 SGHRS and CDR2 YFSETQ. Trimming took off 0 bases at V and 3 bases at J, with 11 bases between the two ends. The CDR3 is CASSLGAYGTDTQYF. As DNA, the CDR3 is TGCGCCAGCAGCTTGGGGGCTTATGGGACAGATACGCAGTATTTT.

The V and J genes are TRBV6-5 and TRBJ1-5, with TRBD1 as a possible D gene (5 bases). Looked up from germline, CDR1 is MNHEY and CDR2 is SVGAGI. This CDR3 comprises 15 residues. The V end was cut by 0 bases, the J end by 4 bases, with 10 bases between. The CDR3 reads CASSYSTGKNQPQHF. The CDR3 DNA reads TGTGCCAGCAGTTACTCTACAGGAAAAAATCAGCCCCAGCATTTT.

The genes are TRBV12-3 or TRBV12-4 and TRBJ1-2; D not resolved. This CDR3 contains 12 residues. V lost 2 bases to trimming and J lost 10 bases, with 11 bases between them. CDR3 nucleotides: TGTGCCAGCAGTTTAATCGGTCGATACTACACCTTC. This encodes CASSLIGRYYTF.

The rearrangement links TRBV28 to TRBJ1-4; D gene unclear. Germline V gene data show CDR1 as MDHEN and CDR2 as SYDVKM. V was clipped by 11 bases and J by 8 bases, with 12 bases between them. CDR3 length equals 11 residues. The CDR3 nucleotides are TGTGCCGGAGCGACGAGGGAAAAACTGTTTTTT. The encoded protein is CAGATREKLFF.

This clone is deemed medium-sized (0.01 to 0.1%). The chain is built from TRBV7-2 and TRBJ1-5; TRBD1 might be the D (5 bases). Trimming shortened V by 7 bases and J by 9 bases, and 13 bases separated the two germline ends. Germline V gene data show CDR1 as SGHTA and CDR2 as FQGNSA. CDR3 size: 12 residues. CDR3 sequence (DNA): TGTGCCAGCACCTCGGGGGTGCTGCCCCAGCATTTT. It codes for CASTSGVLPQHF.

This chain uses TRBV2 with TRBJ2-3, with 8 bases fitting TRBD2. Germline CDR1 reads SNHLY; CDR2 reads FYNNEI. The CDR3 is 11 amino acids. The J segment lost 13 bases and the V segment lost 5 bases, leaving 5 bases of the junction unmatched. This chain's CDR3 is CASSPTAGEYF. DNA of the CDR3: TGTGCCAGCAGTCCCACAGCGGGAGAGTATTTT. Filled out from reference TRBV2 and TRBJ2-3, the complete variable domain reads EPEVTQTPSHQVTQMGQEVILRCVPISNHLYFYWYRQILGQKVEFLVSFYNNEISEKSEIFDDQFSVERPDGSNFTLKIRSTKLEDSAMYFCASSPTAGEYFGPGTRLTVL.

The V call is TRBV10-2, the J call TRBJ2-7; 9 bases map to TRBD2. Per the germline V gene, CDR1 is WSHSY and CDR2 is SAAADI. This CDR3 has 15 residues. With 0 bases clipped from V and 4 bases from J, the junction kept 4 bases outside the gene matches. For the CDR3, the DNA is TGCGCCAGCAGTGAGTCCGCGGGGGGGCGGTACGAGCAGTACTTC. This codes for CASSESAGGRYEQYF.

The rearrangement joins TRBV28 to TRBJ2-3; 10 positions match TRBD1. The J segment lost 3 bases and the V segment lost 4 bases, leaving 10 bases of the junction unmatched. CDR1 and CDR2 from the germline V gene are MDHEN and SYDVKM. This CDR3 region has 17 residues. The CDR3 sequence: CASSSTSTGGKTDTQYF. Here the CDR3 DNA reads TGTGCCAGCAGTTCCACCTCGACAGGGGGCAAAACAGATACGCAGTATTTT.

The chain joins TRBV25-1 to TRBJ2-7; 12 bases match TRBD1. Germline V gene lookup returns CDR1 MGHDK and CDR2 SYGVNS. There are 14 residues in the CDR3. With V trimmed by 5 bases and J by 6 bases, 5 bases remained unmatched. The CDR3 loop is CASSKGQGAFEQYF. For the CDR3, the DNA is TGTGCCAGCAGTAAGGGACAGGGGGCCTTCGAGCAGTACTTC.

V gene TRBV10-1 combines with J gene TRBJ2-2; unclear D gene. The CDR3 runs 14 residues. Trimming removed 0 bases from V and 0 bases from J, with 2 bases in between. Germline CDR1 WNHNN, CDR2 SYGVQD (reference sequence). CDR3 in amino acids: CASSESTNTGELFF. CDR3 nucleotide sequence: TGCGCCAGCAGTGAGTCCACGAACACCGGGGAGCTGTTTTTT.

This chain links TRBV19 with TRBJ1-1, with a possible D match to TRBD1 (5 bases). Trimming removed 5 bases from V and 5 bases from J, with 12 bases in between. The CDR3 runs 13 residues. The germline gives CDR1 LNHDA, CDR2 SQIVND (reference sequence). DNA for the CDR3: TGTGCCAGTAGTGCCATCGGGGGTACTGAAGCTTTCTTT. Its protein product is CASSAIGGTEAFF.

This chain uses TRBV4-1 with TRBJ1-5, with 7 bases that match TRBD1. Germline loops: CDR1 MGHRA, CDR2 YSYEKL. V gave up 4 bases and J gave up 1 base; unmatched junction bases: 1. The CDR3 contains 14 residues. The CDR3 DNA reads TGCGCCAGCAGCCCGACAGGGAGCAATCAGCCCCAGCATTTT. It specifies CASSPTGSNQPQHF.

This clone was picked up many times. The chain joins TRBV9 to TRBJ1-2, with a weak D call TRBD1 (5 bases). This CDR3 spans 15 amino acids. With 0 bases removed from V and 8 bases from J, the gap between germline ends came to 17 bases. Germline V gives CDR1 SGDLS, CDR2 YYNGEE. CDR3 loop: CASSVVLRPGDGYTF. DNA for the CDR3: TGTGCCAGCAGCGTAGTCCTTAGGCCGGGGGACGGCTACACCTTC.

This clone was detected only once. The rearrangement links TRBV4-2 to TRBJ2-7; D not certain. The germline CDR1 and CDR2 sequences are LGHNA and YNFKEQ. CDR3 size: 12 residues. Deletions cut 1 base from V and 2 bases from J, with 3 bases between. Written as DNA, the CDR3 is TGTGCCAGCAGCCAAGTAGCCTACGAGCAGTACTTC. It is translated as CASSQVAYEQYF.

The rearrangement joins TRBV10-3 to TRBJ2-7; weak D call: TRBD1 (6 bases). Germline V gene sequence: CDR1 ENHRY, CDR2 SYGVKD. V was trimmed by 0 bases and J by 4 bases, leaving 10 bases between them. This CDR3 has 14 amino acids. This chain's CDR3 is CAISESRQGYEQYF. The CDR3 bases are TGTGCCATCAGTGAGTCTAGGCAGGGGTACGAGCAGTACTTC.

This chain joins TRBV6-5 and TRBJ1-1; D is ambiguous. The CDR3 loop spans 15 amino acids. Germline lookup yields CDR1 MNHEY and CDR2 SVGAGI. V was clipped by 0 bases and J by 1 base, with 9 bases between them. CDR3: CASSYSRGSNTEAFF. The CDR3 DNA is TGTGCCAGCAGTTACTCGAGAGGTTCGAACACTGAAGCTTTCTTT.

Note on this clone: The identical CDR3 is also encoded by other nucleotide sequences in the sample. CDR3 loop: CASSLGQAYGYTF. The CDR3 DNA follows: TGTGCCAGCAGCTTAGGACAGGCATATGGCTACACCTTC. The J gene is TRBJ1-2, the V gene TRBV13, with D possibly TRBD1 on 5 matching bases. The CDR3 is 13 residues long. V shed 0 bases and J shed 5 bases, with 7 bases lying between them. Germline V gene lookup returns CDR1 PRHDT and CDR2 FYEKMQ (reference sequence).

The chain has TRBV10-3 and TRBJ1-6, with 7 bases that match TRBD1. The CDR3 is 14 residues long. With V trimmed by 9 bases and J by 7 bases, 9 bases remained unmatched. The V gene's germline CDR1 is ENHRY and CDR2 SYGVKD. The CDR3 spells CAMRGQIDNSPLHF. The CDR3 region has the DNA TGTGCCATGAGGGGACAGATAGACAATTCACCCCTCCACTTT.

CDR3 sequence reads: CASSPQGGGEAFF. DNA of the CDR3: TGCGCCAGCAGTCCACAGGGGGGTGGTGAAGCTTTCTTT. J is TRBJ1-1 and V is TRBV5-1, with 8 positions matching TRBD1. From germline, CDR1 is SGHRS and CDR2 YFSETQ. V shed 5 bases and J 7 bases; nucleotides not matched to a gene: 7. CDR3 length: 13 amino acids.

In its sample, this clone was seen once. V and J are TRBV4-1 and TRBJ2-5; 10 bases map to TRBD2. The CDR3 extends over 17 amino acids. V gave up 0 bases and J gave up 3 bases; unmatched junction bases: 7. Germline V gene sequence: CDR1 MGHRA, CDR2 YSYEKL. CDR3 DNA: TGCGCCAGCAGCCAAGAGTCGGGCCTAGCGGGGGAAGAGACCCAGTACTTC. This codes for CASSQESGLAGEETQYF.

This clone was observed a few times. The gene calls are TRBV5-8 and TRBJ2-7; D perhaps matches TRBD2 (6 bases). The V gene lost 4 bases and the J gene lost 2 bases, with 10 bases spanning the gap. From germline, CDR1 is SGHTS and CDR2 YDEGEE. CDR3 length equals 13 residues. In DNA, the CDR3 is TGTGCCAGCAGCCTGGGACTGCCCTACGAGCAGTACTTC. Its translation is CASSLGLPYEQYF.